The rows below give T cell receptor beta chains drawn from one sample of a study of beta chain features in type 1 diabetes. The repertoire was sequenced with immunoSEQ multiplex PCR; TCRdb's copy has only in-frame clones and lacks some. This table holds roughly 450,000 clones, approximately 10% found once. Input material: naive CD4+ T cells from blood. The receptors come from a woman aged 18 to 35 in good health. Each CDR3 is given with its conserved first and last residue. Fields, in order: D gene, J gene, V gene, clone size, CDR3 DNA, CDR3 protein. The D gene is left open where the match is weak. For some rows the clone size is stated as once, few or many, or as a class when expanded; others skip it.

>TRBD2|TRBJ2-7|TRBV5-4|few
TGTGCCAGCAGCCATTATAGCGGGTCATCCTACGAGCAGTACTTC
CASSHYSGSSYEQYF
>.|TRBJ2-3|TRBV7-9|few
TGTGCCAGCAGTTCGGCGGATACGCAGTATTTT
CASSSADTQYF
>TRBD1|TRBJ2-3|TRBV9|.
TGTGCCAGCAGCACGCGAGGGGACAGGTCTGCAGGTACGCAGTATTTT
CASSTRGDRSAGTQYF
>TRBD1|TRBJ2-2|TRBV29-1|few
TGCAGCGTTGCCGGGGACAGGTCTTCTTCTAACACCGGGGAGCTGTTTTTT
CSVAGDRSSSNTGELFF
>.|TRBJ1-1|TRBV29-1|.
TGCAGCGTTGATCGGGGCGGGATACCTGAAGCTTTCTTT
CSVDRGGIPEAFF
>.|TRBJ2-3|TRBV9|few
TGTGCCAGCAGCGCCGTAGGTGTTCACACAGATACGCAGTATTTT
CASSAVGVHTDTQYF
>.|TRBJ1-5|TRBV28|few
TGTGCCAGCAGTTTATCGGTGGGGGACAATCAGCCCCAGCATTTT
CASSLSVGDNQPQHF
>TRBD2|TRBJ2-3|TRBV29-1|few
TGCAGCGTTGCACTAGCGGGGGGGCCGAATACGCAGTATTTT
CSVALAGGPNTQYF
>.|TRBJ1-3|TRBV30|.
TGTGCCTGGAGTTTCGGGGGCCAGTCTGGAAACACCATATATTTT
CAWSFGGQSGNTIYF
>.|TRBJ2-3|TRBV4-3|.
TGCGCCAGCAGCCAAGGCGTCTGGGGGATTCAAGTGGATACGCAGTATTTT
CASSQGVWGIQVDTQYF
>.|TRBJ2-7|TRBV21-1|.
TGTGCCAGCCCCACCCCGGGTCTTACCTACGAGCAGTACTTC
CASPTPGLTYEQYF
>.|TRBJ2-4|TRBV11-1|few
TGTGCCAGCAGCCCCGGCGCTGCTGGGGGGAACATTCAGTACTTC
CASSPGAAGGNIQYF
>.|TRBJ2-3|TRBV5-1|.
TGCGCCAGCAGGGACAGTGTCGGTTCGGATACGCAGTATTTT
CASRDSVGSDTQYF
>.|TRBJ2-3|TRBV7-9|.
TGTGCCAGCAGCTCCTGGTTGGGTTGGGGCACAGATACGCAGTATTTT
CASSSWLGWGTDTQYF
>TRBD1|TRBJ2-4|TRBV6-5|few
TGTGCCAGCAGTGGAGCCGGGACAGGGTTCCAAGTAAGCTTC
CASSGAGTGFQVSF
>TRBD1|TRBJ2-1|TRBV11-1|few
TGTGCCAGCAGCTTAGCTCCCGGGACAGGGCTGGGGCAGTTCTTC
CASSLAPGTGLGQFF
>TRBD2|TRBJ2-3|TRBV5-1|.
TGCGCCAGCAGCGATATAGCGGGAGCAACAGATACGCAGTATTTT
CASSDIAGATDTQYF
>.|TRBJ2-1|TRBV7-2|few
TGTGCCAGCAGCTTAGTAAGACAGGCCAATGAGCAGTTCTTC
CASSLVRQANEQFF
>.|TRBJ2-2|TRBV19|.
TGTGCCATCTCGAGGGGTGGCGGGGAGCTGTTTTTT
CAISRGGGELFF
>.|TRBJ2-1|TRBV11-2|.
TGTGCCAGCAGCTCGGCCCCCCTTGGCGGGTTGAATGAGCAGTTCTTC
CASSSAPLGGLNEQFF
>.|TRBJ1-1|TRBV14|.
TGTGCCAGCAGCCCCCTTTTGGGGCCTCAAACTGAAGCTTTCTTT
CASSPLLGPQTEAFF
>.|TRBJ1-4|TRBV25-1|few
TGTGCCAGCAGTGTCGACGGGGCTATGAATGAAAAACTGTTTTTT
CASSVDGAMNEKLFF
>TRBD1|TRBJ1-1|TRBV6-5|few
TGTGCCAGCAGTCCCCGAGGTACAGGGGATACTGAAGCTTTCTTT
CASSPRGTGDTEAFF
>.|TRBJ1-5|TRBV20-1|.
TGCAGTGCTGCTGGGATTCGGCCCCAGCATTTT
CSAAGIRPQHF